This T cell receptor (beta chain) stems from a study of cytomegalovirus exposure and HLA in healthy donors. Germline V gives CDR1 SGHTA, CDR2 FQGNSA. CDR3 length equals 14 residues. The V end was cut by 6 bases, the J end by 1 base, with 13 bases between. Whole-study results and caveats: Within a later analysis, the majority of CMV-associated TCR beta chains appeared HLA-restricted. Accounts indicate the classifier identified cytomegalovirus status with strong specificity and sensitivity. One later analysis reportedly identified an Asian-associated ancestry cluster that showed fewer N-insertions than the approximately 700-donor mean.

In the PCR, 60 Vbeta and 13 Jbeta primers were used. Sequencing was performed with immunoSEQ multiplex PCR; in TCRdb, only in-frame clones are kept and a portion is missing. The sample lists about 180,000 clones, around 77% occurring once. Notes on this clone: Antigen: not known.

The sequence was obtained from a woman in her fifties or sixties in good health and CMV-seropositive. V is TRBV7-2 and J is TRBJ2-7; D perhaps matches TRBD2 (5 bases). Specimen: PBMCs. The chain's CDR3 is CASSYYTGSYEQYF. CDR3 coding DNA: TGTGCCAGCAGTTATTATACGGGGTCCTACGAGCAGTACTTC.